This T cell receptor (beta chain) was sequenced in a study of shared clonotypes between healthy human individuals (dated by TCRdb to 2018 to 2020). About the investigation overall: The cohort included three men and a couple of women between 18 and 49 years of age. To increase sequencing depth and limit assay-specific biases, different laboratories used diverse techniques to prepare libraries and sequence TCR repertoires. To estimate repertoire size and how much clonotype sharing occurs between individuals, the study deeply sequenced the blood TCR repertoires of five healthy adults. Leukapheresis yielded between about 0.8 and 8.9 billion PBMCs per donor. For each donor, CD4 naive and CD4 memory were each run on three plates, CD8 naive on two plates, and CD8 memory on one plate.

The paper as a whole reports these results and caveats: Approximately 5% of naive CD4, 3% to 4% of naive CD8, about 2.5% of memory CD4, and around 0.42% of memory CD8 clonotypes were shared across a few donors. Rarefaction of sorted-subset datasets indicated incomplete sequencing despite the large sequencing depth. Based on pairwise subsampling, the degree of clonotype sharing among donors was expected to be affected by sequencing depth. Estimated clonotype richness was generally larger for naive than for memory subsets. The genetic and exposure-history diversity represented was limited by the small number of donors. Compared with non-shared clonotypes, the clonotypes found in all four sorted-subset donors had higher generation probabilities. Sampling was limited to blood, and TCR repertoires in tissue likely differ from TCR repertoires in blood.

CD8 naive samples consisted of CD45RO-negative cells that were positively selected for CCR7, yielding a CD45RA+CCR7+ population without TemRA cells. Donors were healthy HIV-negative adults with no recently reported acute infections or vaccinations. Only Caucasian adults living in Nashville, Tennessee, USA were represented among the donors. After blood collection by leukapheresis, PBMCs were isolated using Ficoll-Histopaque density gradient centrifugation and then cryopreserved in the vapor phase of liquid nitrogen. Analytical flow cytometry was used to check the purity and quantity of every magnetically sorted T cell population. Genomic DNA was isolated from each sorted fraction and quantified by UV absorbance on a Nanodrop 2000c. Using the deep immunoSEQ assay, multiplex PCR amplified TCR CDR3 regions from genomic DNA. Extracted genomic DNA from each cell subset was distributed evenly across all wells of several immunoSEQ 96-well plates, and each plate was treated as a replicate. For sorted subsets, 200 to 250 ng of genomic DNA, equivalent to around 31,000 T cell genomes, went into each replicate PCR. Purified libraries were measured with a Qubit 3.0 fluorometer, size-checked on a Bioanalyzer 2100, and measured again with the KAPA Library Quantification kit. Every immunoSEQ 96-well plate was sequenced on a separate single-read 150-cycle Illumina NextSeq 550 flow cell. Processing in the source paper ran as follows. Because the immunoSEQ output held only junctional sequences and lacked quality scores, the filtering could not match the filtering applied to full-length reads. To assign V/J genes and CDR3, sequences were annotated using PyIR, a Python wrapper for IgBLAST v1.9, with IMGT germline references. Reads were filtered out if the reads had weak V/J assignments (E-value above 1e-6), no CDR3, stop codons, out-of-frame junctions, or ambiguous translated residues. V3J clonotypes were defined as sequences sharing the same inferred V gene, J gene, and CDR3 amino acid sequence. The percentage overlap between two repertoires was calculated by dividing the number of shared unique clonotypes by the size of the smaller repertoire. RTK rarefaction, the Chao1 estimator, and Recon v2.1 estimates of unobserved clonotypes were used to assess repertoire richness. For all TCRbeta clonotypes obtained by the gDNA method from several donors, generation probabilities were computed with OLGA. Here the immuneACCESS table is served through TCRdb, limited to in-frame sequences with V and J called. Missing clones are a known gap in these copies; in checked studies unresolved V genes cover under half, and the rest lacks a known reason. V and J calls and clone size are as listed in that table; D and trimming were resolved from the DNA. This sample is represented by millions of clones; approximately 94% of them were singletons. About 1.1% of the sample comes from the top ten.

Regarding this clone: What this receptor recognizes is not known. The input lacks base qualities; no much larger clone sits a single base away.

Material: naive CD8+ T cells sorted from blood. This specimen's cell subset or site label, interpreted: CD45RA+CCR7+. The source of this sequence is a man aged 18 to 35 in good health.

The nucleotide sequence is TGTGCCGGAGGTGTGTGGGCTGAAGCTTTCTTT. This encodes CAGGVWAEAFF. The V and J segments used are TRBV30 and TRBJ1-1; the D gene identity is not certain. According to the germline V gene (reference sequence), CDR1 reads GTSNPN and CDR2 reads SVGIG. V loses 8 bases, J loses 6 bases, and the germline ends lie 13 bases apart. The CDR3 measures 11 amino acids from cysteine to phenylalanine. CDR3 DNA only is kept here, 33 bases in frame from base 1.